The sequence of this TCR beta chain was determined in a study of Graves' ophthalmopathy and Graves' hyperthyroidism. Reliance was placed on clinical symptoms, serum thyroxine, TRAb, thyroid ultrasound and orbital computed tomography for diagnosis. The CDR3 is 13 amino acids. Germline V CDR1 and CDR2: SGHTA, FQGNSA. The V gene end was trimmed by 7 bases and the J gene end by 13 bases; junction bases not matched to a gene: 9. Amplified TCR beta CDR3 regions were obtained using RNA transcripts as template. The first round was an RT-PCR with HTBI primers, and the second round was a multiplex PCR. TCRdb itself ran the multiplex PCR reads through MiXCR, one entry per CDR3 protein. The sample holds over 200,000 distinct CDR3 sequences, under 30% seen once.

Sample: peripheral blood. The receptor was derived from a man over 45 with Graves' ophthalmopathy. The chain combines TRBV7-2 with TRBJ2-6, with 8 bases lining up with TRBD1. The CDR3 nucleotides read TGTGCCAGCACCACGGGACAGGACTCAGTCCTGACTTTC. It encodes CASTTGQDSVLTF.